These T cell receptor beta chains were read from a single sample in a study of T cell clones after liver transplantation. Sequencing was performed with immunoSEQ multiplex PCR; in TCRdb, only in-frame clones are kept and a portion is missing. Among roughly 100,000 clones listed, 80% to 90% were seen once. Sequencing was performed on CD4+ T cells from blood, taken approximately 43 months after liver transplant. Receptor source: a human patient who received a liver transplant. Some T cells may have come from the graft donor. Both conserved end residues are part of each CDR3. D genes are given only for firm matches. Where a row states a size, it is once, few, many or the class of an expanded clone; other rows omit it.

>TRBJ2-5|.|.|TRBV11-2
CASSSWETQYF
TGTGCCAGCAGCTCCTGGGAGACCCAGTACTTC
>TRBJ1-6|TRBD1|.|TRBV7-2
CASSRTPGTGNSPLHF
TGTGCCAGCAGCAGAACCCCTGGGACAGGGAATTCACCCCTCCACTTT
>TRBJ2-1|.|.|TRBV28
CASSPAHMSGYNEQFF
TGTGCCAGCAGTCCTGCTCATATGTCGGGCTACAATGAGCAGTTCTTC
>TRBJ1-1|TRBD1|.|TRBV27
CASSLATGGATAFF
TGTGCCAGCAGCCTGGCCACAGGGGGCGCGACCGCTTTCTTT
>TRBJ2-2|TRBD1|once|TRBV11-1
CASSFPGGITGELFF
TGTGCCAGCAGCTTTCCAGGGGGCATCACCGGGGAGCTGTTTTTT
>TRBJ1-1|TRBD1|.|TRBV2
CASSEGTGISGAFF
TGTGCCAGCAGTGAAGGGACAGGGATTTCGGGAGCTTTCTTT
>TRBJ2-3|TRBD1|.|TRBV7-8
CASSLGQGRTDTQYF
TGTGCCAGCAGCTTGGGACAGGGGAGGACAGATACGCAGTATTTT
>TRBJ2-3|.|.|TRBV7-7
CASSLVRTDTQYF
TGTGCCAGCAGCTTAGTAAGAACAGATACGCAGTATTTT
>TRBJ1-5|TRBD1|.|TRBV5-1
CASSPGTADQPQHF
TGCGCCAGCAGCCCAGGGACAGCTGATCAGCCCCAGCATTTT
>TRBJ2-2|TRBD2|.|TRBV4-1
CASSQEPTSGGNTGELFF
TGCGCCAGCAGCCAAGAACCCACTAGCGGGGGAAACACCGGGGAGCTGTTTTTT
>TRBJ2-1|.|.|TRBV23-1
CASSQSTGQHAYNEQFF
TGCGCCAGCAGTCAATCCACCGGACAGCATGCCTACAATGAGCAGTTCTTC
>TRBJ1-1|.|.|TRBV19
CASSPLVATEAFF
TGTGCCAGTAGTCCCCTAGTGGCCACTGAAGCTTTCTTT
>TRBJ1-1|.|.|TRBV4-2
CASSQEARQEEAFF
TGTGCCAGCAGCCAAGAAGCTCGACAGGAAGAAGCTTTCTTT
>TRBJ1-5|.|.|TRBV5-8
CASSLGGGLSDQPQHF
TGTGCCAGCAGCCTCGGAGGGGGGCTTAGTGATCAGCCCCAGCATTTT
>TRBJ2-3|.|.|TRBV21-1
CASRPTTSGSDTQYF
TGTGCCAGCCGACCTACTACTAGCGGGAGTGATACGCAGTATTTT
>TRBJ2-1|.|.|TRBV5-1
CASSLGYPRNNEQFF
TGCGCCAGCAGCTTGGGGTACCCCAGGAACAATGAGCAGTTCTTC
>TRBJ2-1|TRBD2|.|TRBV28
CASSLGASGINYNEQFF
TGTGCCAGCAGTTTAGGGGCTAGCGGGATAAATTACAATGAGCAGTTCTTC
>TRBJ1-4|TRBD1|few|TRBV2
CASSTGTAGLFF
TGTGCCAGCAGTACCGGGACAGCGGGACTGTTTTTT
>TRBJ2-7|TRBD2|once|TRBV28
CASSRTSGWAYEQYF
TGTGCCAGCAGCCGAACTAGCGGTTGGGCCTACGAGCAGTACTTC
>TRBJ1-2|.|.|TRBV7-2
CASSLAEGRDGYTF
TGTGCCAGCAGCTTAGCAGAGGGCAGGGACGGCTACACCTTC
>TRBJ2-1|.|few|TRBV29-1
CSVENRRVNNEQFF
TGCAGCGTTGAGAACAGGAGGGTAAACAATGAGCAGTTCTTC
>TRBJ2-3|.|.|TRBV5-5
CASSSDTYRTDTQYF
TGTGCCAGCAGCTCGGACACTTATCGCACAGATACGCAGTATTTT
>TRBJ2-5|.|.|TRBV5-1
CASSSQETQYF
TGCGCCAGCAGCTCCCAAGAGACCCAGTACTTC
>TRBJ2-7|.|.|TRBV7-2
CASSREYEQYF
TGTGCCAGCAGCCGTGAGTACGAGCAGTACTTC
>TRBJ2-2|TRBD1|.|TRBV15
CATSKDRGFTGELFF
TGTGCCACCAGCAAGGACAGGGGGTTCACCGGGGAGCTGTTTTTT
>TRBJ1-4|TRBD1|.|TRBV25-1
CASSGMWTGVREKLFF
TGTGCCAGCAGTGGGATGTGGACAGGGGTTCGGGAAAAACTGTTTTTT
>TRBJ2-7|TRBD1|.|TRBV19
CASSMGTEGYEQYF
TGTGCCAGTAGTATGGGGACAGAAGGCTACGAGCAGTACTTC
>TRBJ2-3|TRBD1|.|TRBV7-6
CASSRTGGVTTDTQYF
TGTGCCAGCAGCCGGACAGGGGGTGTAACCACAGATACGCAGTATTTT
>TRBJ1-1|TRBD1|.|TRBV4-1
CASSQGEGASFGFAEAFF
TGCGCCAGCAGCCAAGGGGAGGGGGCGTCTTTCGGTTTCGCTGAAGCTTTCTTT
>TRBJ1-1|.|.|TRBV5-5
CASRKRGTTEAFF
TGTGCCAGCAGAAAAAGAGGGACCACTGAAGCTTTCTTT
>TRBJ2-2|.|.|TRBV7-3
CASSLTGAGVFSGELFF
TGTGCCAGCAGCTTAACTGGGGCAGGGGTTTTCTCCGGGGAGCTGTTTTTT
>TRBJ2-1|.|.|TRBV19
CASSLPTGRGGEQFF
TGTGCCAGTAGTCTCCCGACAGGTCGGGGAGGAGAGCAGTTCTTC
>TRBJ1-2|.|.|TRBV15
CATSRTLGGGYGYTF
TGTGCCACCAGCAGGACTTTGGGGGGCGGCTATGGCTACACCTTC
>TRBJ2-1|TRBD2|.|TRBV5-3
CARSWWASGDNEQFF
TGTGCCAGAAGCTGGTGGGCTAGCGGGGACAATGAGCAGTTCTTC
>TRBJ2-2|.|.|TRBV9
CASSVVAETQNTGELFF
TGTGCCAGCAGCGTCGTGGCGGAGACTCAGAACACCGGGGAGCTGTTTTTT
>TRBJ1-3|.|.|TRBV4-3
CASSQDLGSGNTIYF
TGCGCCAGCAGCCAAGATTTAGGGTCGGGAAACACCATATATTTT
>TRBJ2-7|.|.|TRBV12-2
CASRSRFPGDYEQYF
TGTGCAAGTCGCTCCCGCTTCCCCGGGGACTACGAGCAGTACTTC
>TRBJ1-1|.|.|TRBV6-5
CASSLGEGTEAFF
TGTGCCAGCTCACTAGGGGAGGGGACTGAAGCTTTCTTT
>TRBJ1-5|.|.|TRBV4-1
CASSQGSDIQPQHF
TGCGCCAGCAGCCAAGGCTCCGATATTCAGCCCCAGCATTTT
>TRBJ1-2|.|.|TRBV13
CASSLDGFFYGYTF
TGTGCCAGCAGCTTAGACGGGTTTTTCTATGGCTACACCTTC
>TRBJ1-4|.|few|TRBV15
CATSPGGRANEKLFF
TGTGCCACCAGCCCTGGCGGCAGGGCTAATGAAAAACTGTTTTTT
>TRBJ2-3|.|.|TRBV6-1
CASSEVPDTQYF
TGTGCCAGCAGTGAAGTCCCAGATACGCAGTATTTT
>TRBJ2-1|TRBD2|.|TRBV30
CAWNKGTSGRPQNEQFF
TGTGCCTGGAACAAAGGGACTAGCGGGAGGCCCCAAAATGAGCAGTTCTTC
>TRBJ2-5|TRBD2|.|TRBV27
CASSPRTSGQETQYF
TGTGCCAGCAGTCCGCGGACTAGCGGACAAGAGACCCAGTACTTC
>TRBJ1-1|.|.|TRBV6-6
CASCSYMNTEAFF
TGTGCCAGCTGCTCGTACATGAACACTGAAGCTTTCTTT
>TRBJ2-1|.|.|TRBV14
CASSQIKGATGNEQFF
TGTGCCAGCAGCCAGATAAAGGGAGCAACGGGCAATGAGCAGTTCTTC
>TRBJ2-7|.|.|TRBV6-1
CASSKGEITYEQYF
TGTGCCAGCAGTAAGGGGGAGATAACCTACGAGCAGTACTTC
>TRBJ1-2|.|.|TRBV7-9
CASSLAKGSNGYTF
TGTGCCAGCAGCTTAGCAAAGGGCTCAAATGGCTACACCTTC
>TRBJ1-5|.|.|TRBV19
CASTPYGQTGAPQHF
TGTGCCAGTACCCCATACGGACAAACTGGAGCCCCCCAGCATTTT